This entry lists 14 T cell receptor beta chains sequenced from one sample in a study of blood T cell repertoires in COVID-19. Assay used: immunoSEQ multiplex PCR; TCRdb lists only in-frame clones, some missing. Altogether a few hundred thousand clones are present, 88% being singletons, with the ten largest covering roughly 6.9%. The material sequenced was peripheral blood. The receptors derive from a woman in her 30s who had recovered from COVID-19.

CDR3: CASSPGGNTEAFF. CDR3 sequence (DNA): TGTGCCAGCTCACCCGGCGGGAACACTGAAGCTTTCTTT. The V gene is TRBV18, the J gene TRBJ1-1; the D is unclear. Germline CDR1 and CDR2: KGHSH and LQKENI. V lost 3 bases to trimming and J lost 1 base, with 6 bases between them. CDR3 size: 13 residues. Supplemented by reference TRBV18 and TRBJ1-1, the full variable domain reads NAGVMQNPRHLVRRRGQEARLRCSPMKGHSHVYWYRQLPEEGLKFMVYLQKENIIDESGMPKERFSAEFPKEGPSILRIQQVVRGDSAAYFCASSPGGNTEAFFGQGTRLTVV.

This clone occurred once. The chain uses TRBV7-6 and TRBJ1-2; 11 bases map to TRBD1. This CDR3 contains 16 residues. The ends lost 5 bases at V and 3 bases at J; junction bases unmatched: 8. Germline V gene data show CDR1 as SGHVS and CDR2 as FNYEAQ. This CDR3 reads CASSPWTGGSDYGYTF. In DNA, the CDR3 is TGTGCCAGCAGCCCCTGGACAGGGGGCAGCGACTATGGCTACACCTTC. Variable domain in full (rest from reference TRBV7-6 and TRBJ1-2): GAGVSQSPRYKVTKRGQDVALRCDPISGHVSLYWYRQALGQGPEFLTYFNYEAQQDKSGLPNDRFSAERPEGSISTLTIQRTEQRDSAMYRCASSPWTGGSDYGYTFGSGTRLTVV.

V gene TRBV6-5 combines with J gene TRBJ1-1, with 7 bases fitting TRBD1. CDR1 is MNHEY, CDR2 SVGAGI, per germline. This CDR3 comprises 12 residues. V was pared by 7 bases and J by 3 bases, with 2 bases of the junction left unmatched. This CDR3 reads CASTGGDTEAFF. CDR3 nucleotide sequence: TGTGCCAGCACAGGGGGTGACACTGAAGCTTTCTTT.

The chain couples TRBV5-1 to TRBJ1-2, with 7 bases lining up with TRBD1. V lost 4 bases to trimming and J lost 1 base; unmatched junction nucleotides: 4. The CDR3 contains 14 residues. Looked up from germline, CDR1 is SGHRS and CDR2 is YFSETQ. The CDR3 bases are TGCGCCAGCAGCGGGCAGGGGGGTAACTATGGCTACACCTTC. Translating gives CASSGQGGNYGYTF. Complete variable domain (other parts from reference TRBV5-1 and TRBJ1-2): KAGVTQTPRYLIKTRGQQVTLSCSPISGHRSVSWYQQTPGQGLQFLFEYFSETQRNKGNFPGRFSGRQFSNSRSEMNVSTLELGDSALYLCASSGQGGNYGYTFGSGTRLTVV.

The CDR3 spells CASSLFNIQNTEAFF. The CDR3 coding sequence is TGTGCCAGCAGCTTATTTAACATCCAGAACACTGAAGCTTTCTTT. V and J are TRBV7-2 and TRBJ1-1; D uncertain. The V end lost 2 bases, the J end lost 1 base, and 11 bases lay between the germline ends. The CDR3 is made up of 15 amino acids. CDR1 is SGHTA and CDR2 is FQGNSA in the germline V gene.

In nucleotides, the CDR3 is TGTGCCAGCACTGGGACACCAGGGAATGAGCAGTTCTTC. It translates to CASTGTPGNEQFF. This chain connects TRBV6-5 to TRBJ2-1; D is perhaps TRBD1 (6 bases). CDR1 and CDR2 from the germline V gene are MNHEY and SVGAGI. V was pared by 7 bases and J by 7 bases, with 14 bases between. The CDR3 totals 13 residues.

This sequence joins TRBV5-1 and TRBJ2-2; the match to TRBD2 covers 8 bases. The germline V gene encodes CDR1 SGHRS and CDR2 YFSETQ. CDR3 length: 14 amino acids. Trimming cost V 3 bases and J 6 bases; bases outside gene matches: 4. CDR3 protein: CASSYGLASGELFF. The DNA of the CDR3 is TGCGCCAGCAGCTATGGACTAGCCTCCGGGGAGCTGTTTTTT.

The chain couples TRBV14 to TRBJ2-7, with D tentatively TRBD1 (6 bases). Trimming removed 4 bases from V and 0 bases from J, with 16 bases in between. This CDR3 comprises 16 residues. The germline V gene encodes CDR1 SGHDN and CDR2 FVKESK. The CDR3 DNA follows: TGTGCCAGCAGCCCGCAACAGGGCCTAAGCTCCTACGAGCAGTACTTC. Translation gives CASSPQQGLSSYEQYF.

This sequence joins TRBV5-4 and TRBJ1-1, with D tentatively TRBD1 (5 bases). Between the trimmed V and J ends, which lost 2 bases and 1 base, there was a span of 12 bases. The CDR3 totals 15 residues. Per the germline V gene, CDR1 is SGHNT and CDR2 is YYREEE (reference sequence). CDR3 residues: CASSLAGLGNTEAFF. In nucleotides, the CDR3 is TGTGCCAGCAGCTTAGCAGGGCTCGGGAACACTGAAGCTTTCTTT.

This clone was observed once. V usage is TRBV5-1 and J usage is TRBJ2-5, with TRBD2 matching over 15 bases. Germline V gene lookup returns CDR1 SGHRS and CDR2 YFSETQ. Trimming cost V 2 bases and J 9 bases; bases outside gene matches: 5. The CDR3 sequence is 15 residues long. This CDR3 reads CASSFGTSGGMAQYF. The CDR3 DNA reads TGCGCCAGCAGCTTCGGGACTAGCGGGGGGATGGCCCAGTACTTC.

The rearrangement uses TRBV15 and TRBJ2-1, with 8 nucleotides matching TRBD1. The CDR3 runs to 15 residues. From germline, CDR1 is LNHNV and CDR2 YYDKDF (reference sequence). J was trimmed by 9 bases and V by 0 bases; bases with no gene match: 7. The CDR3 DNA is TGTGCCACCAGCAGAGAGGGACAGGCCCTGAGTGAGCAGTTCTTC. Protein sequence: CATSREGQALSEQFF. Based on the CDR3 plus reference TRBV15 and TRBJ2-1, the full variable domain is DAMVIQNPRYQVTQFGKPVTLSCSQTLNHNVMYWYQQKSSQAPKLLFHYYDKDFNNEADTPDNFQSRRPNTSFCFLDIRSPGLGDTAMYLCATSREGQALSEQFFGPGTRLTVL.

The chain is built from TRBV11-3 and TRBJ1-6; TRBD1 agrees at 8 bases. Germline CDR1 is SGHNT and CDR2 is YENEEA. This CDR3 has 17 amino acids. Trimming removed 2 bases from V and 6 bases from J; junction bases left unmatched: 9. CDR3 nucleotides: TGTGCCAGCAGCTTACTGGGTTCACAGGGGGTTAATTCACCCCTCCACTTT. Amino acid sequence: CASSLLGSQGVNSPLHF.

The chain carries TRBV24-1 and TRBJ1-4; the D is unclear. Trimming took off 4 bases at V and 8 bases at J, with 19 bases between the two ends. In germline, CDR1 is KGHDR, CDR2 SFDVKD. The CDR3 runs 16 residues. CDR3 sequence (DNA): TGTGCCACCAGTGACCTGGACGCCCGAGGAGGAGAAAAACTGTTTTTT. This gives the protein CATSDLDARGGEKLFF.

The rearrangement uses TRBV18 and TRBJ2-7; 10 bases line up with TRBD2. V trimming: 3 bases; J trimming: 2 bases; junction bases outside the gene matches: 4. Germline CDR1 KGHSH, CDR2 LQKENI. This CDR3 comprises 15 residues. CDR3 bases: TGTGCCAGCTCACCGGATCTAGCGGGGGCCTACGAGCAGTACTTC. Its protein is CASSPDLAGAYEQYF.